This entry concerns a single TCR beta chain. This specimen comes from a study of control samples from healthy donors and cancer patients. V lost 4 bases, J lost 1 base, and 10 bases lay in between. The CDR3 spans 14 residues. In germline, CDR1 is SGHAT, CDR2 FQNNGV. The protocol was immunoSEQ multiplex PCR, while the TCRdb copy is restricted to in-frame clones and leaves out a portion. The repertoire consists of approximately 180,000 clones, with 91% occurring once and the leading ten covering roughly 2.1%. Sequencing input: blood. The receptor was isolated from a woman between 40 and 50 years old in good health. The chain employs TRBV11-2 and TRBJ1-1; a possible D gene is TRBD1 (6 bases). The CDR3 nucleotides read TGTGCCAGCAGCTCGATCAGGGGGAACACTGAAGCTTTCTTT. It codes for CASSSIRGNTEAFF. Full variable domain (missing parts from reference TRBV11-2 and TRBJ1-1): EAGVAQSPRYKIIEKRQSVAFWCNPISGHATLYWYQQILGQGPKLLIQFQNNGVVDDSQLPKDRFSAERLKGVDSTLKIQPAKLEDSAVYLCASSSIRGNTEAFFGQGTRLTVV.